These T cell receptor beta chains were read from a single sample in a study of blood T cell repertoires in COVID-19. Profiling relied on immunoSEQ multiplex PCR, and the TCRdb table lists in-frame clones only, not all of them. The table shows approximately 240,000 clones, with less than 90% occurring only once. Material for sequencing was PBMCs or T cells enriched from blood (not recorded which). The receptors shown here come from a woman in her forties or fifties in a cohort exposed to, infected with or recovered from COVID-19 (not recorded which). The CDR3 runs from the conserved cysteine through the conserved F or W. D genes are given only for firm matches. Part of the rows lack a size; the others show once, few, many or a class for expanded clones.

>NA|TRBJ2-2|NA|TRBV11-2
TGTGCCAGCAGCAAAGTAGTCAACCCGAACACCGGGGAGCTGTTTTTT
CASSKVVNPNTGELFF
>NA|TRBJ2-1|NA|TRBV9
TGTGCCAGCAGTGCCCGGGGAGGACCTTACAATGAGCAGTTCTTC
CASSARGGPYNEQFF
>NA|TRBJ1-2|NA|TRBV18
TGTGCCAGCTCACCGACTCAGGGGAGAGTCCTGGGCGGCTACACCTTC
CASSPTQGRVLGGYTF
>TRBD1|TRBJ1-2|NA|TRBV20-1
TGCAGTGCTAGTAGGGACAGGCTCTATGGCTACACCTTC
CSASRDRLYGYTF
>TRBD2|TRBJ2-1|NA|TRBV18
TGTGCCAGCTCACCTCTGGCGGGGGGTTACAATGAGCAGTTCTTC
CASSPLAGGYNEQFF
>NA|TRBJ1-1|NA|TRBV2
TGTGCCAGCAGACTCCAGGGCAACACTGAAGCTTTCTTT
CASRLQGNTEAFF
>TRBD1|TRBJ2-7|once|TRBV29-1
TGCAGCGCCACCACGACAGGGGGTAGCTCCTACGAGCAGTACTTC
CSATTTGGSSYEQYF
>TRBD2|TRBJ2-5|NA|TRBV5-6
TGTGCCAGCAGCTTGTTTATGTTGAGCGGGGGGTTCCAAGAGACCCAGTACTTC
CASSLFMLSGGFQETQYF
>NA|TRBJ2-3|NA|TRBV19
TGTGCCAGTAGTAGGAGGACGGAATCAGATACGCAGTATTTT
CASSRRTESDTQYF
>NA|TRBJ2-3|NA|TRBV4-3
TGCGCCAGCAGCCAAGATCTTCCCCGGACAGATACGCAGTATTTT
CASSQDLPRTDTQYF
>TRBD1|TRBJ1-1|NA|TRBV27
TGTGCCACAGCCGGGACAGGGGCGTTCACTGAAGCTTTCTTT
CATAGTGAFTEAFF
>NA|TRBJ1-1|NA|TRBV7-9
TGTGCCAGCAGCTTATCTTACAGAGAGAACACTGAAGCTTTCTTT
CASSLSYRENTEAFF
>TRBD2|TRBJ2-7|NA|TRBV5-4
TGTGCCAGCAGCTATAAGGGGACTAGCAGCCACGAGCAGTACTTC
CASSYKGTSSHEQYF
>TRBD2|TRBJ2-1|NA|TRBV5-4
TGTGCCAGCAGCGCACTAGCGGGGGCCGAGTACAATGAGCAGTTCTTC
CASSALAGAEYNEQFF
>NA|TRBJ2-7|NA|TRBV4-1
TGCGCCAGCAGCCAACTACCCGACTATCCCTACGAGCAGTACTTC
CASSQLPDYPYEQYF
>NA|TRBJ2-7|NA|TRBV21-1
TGTGCCAGCAGCAAACGGGGAAGCGAGCAGTACTTC
CASSKRGSEQYF
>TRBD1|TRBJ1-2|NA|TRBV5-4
TGTGCCAGCAGCGGGACGACAGGGTATGGCTACACCTTC
CASSGTTGYGYTF
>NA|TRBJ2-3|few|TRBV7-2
TGTGCCAGCAGCTTAGTAGTCCAAGTGACAGATACGCAGTATTTT
CASSLVVQVTDTQYF
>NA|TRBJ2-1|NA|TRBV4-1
TGCGCCAGCAGCCCCCCCGGGGGGCAGTCCTACAATGAGCAGTTCTTC
CASSPPGGQSYNEQFF
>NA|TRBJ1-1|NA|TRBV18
TGTGCCAGCTCACCAGGTATAGGAACATACAGGAACACTGAAGCTTTCTTT
CASSPGIGTYRNTEAFF
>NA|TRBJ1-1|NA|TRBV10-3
TGTGCCATCAGTGAGTCGGGTCAGCTCACCGAGGGAGCTTTCTTT
CAISESGQLTEGAFF
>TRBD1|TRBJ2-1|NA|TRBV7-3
TGTGCCAGCAGCTTACAACAGGGGAATGAGCAGTTCTTC
CASSLQQGNEQFF
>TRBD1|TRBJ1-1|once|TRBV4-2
TGTGCCAGCAGCCAAGATGTCGGGACAGGGGAATTGGACACTGAAGCTTTCTTT
CASSQDVGTGELDTEAFF